Following are 18 T cell receptor beta chains from one sample sequenced in a study of T cell repertoires in cytomegalovirus infection (dated by TCRdb to the late 2010s). Sequencing was performed on an Illumina HiSeq 1500. Using fastp trimming at Q25 and MiXCR clonotype assembly, TCRdb reanalyzed the public sequencing data and kept in-frame beta chains. Merged by CDR3 protein, the rows form single entries marked with the most common genes and DNA. This sample lists around 630,000 distinct CDR3 sequences; about 24% were detected once. The leading ten clones occupy 6.5% to 10% of the sample. The source material was CD8+ T cells from PBMCs. The receptors come from a human donor in good health (CMV status not recorded). Some clones in this sample may be carry-over from other donors' samples.

In this sample, this clonotype turned up once. The junction does not match germline at one end; this may be a read error. The V call is TRBV5-6, the J call TRBJ1-1; D gene unclear. CDR3 size: 12 residues. Germline V gene sequence: CDR1 SGHDT, CDR2 YYEEEE. CDR3 loop: CASSMHGTDAFF. The CDR3 DNA reads TGTGCCAGCAGCATGCATGGTACTGATGCTTTCTTT.

This sequence joins TRBV6-2 or TRBV6-3 and TRBJ2-7; TRBD1 might be the D (5 bases). This CDR3 is built from 14 residues. V was shortened by 3 bases and J by 0 bases, with 9 bases between the two germline ends. CDR1 is MNHEY, CDR2 SVGEGT, per germline. CDR3 in DNA: TGTGCCAGCAGTTATCAGCAGGGCTCCTACGAGCAGTACGTC. Its translation: CASSYQQGSYEQYV.

This clonotype showed up many times. The chain carries TRBV28 and TRBJ2-5; 11 bases match TRBD2. Germline trimming cut 6 bases from V and 0 bases from J; bases unmatched to any gene: 6. Germline-derived CDR1 and CDR2 are MDHEN and SYDVKM. This CDR3 is 16 amino acids long. CDR3: CASSPRLAGNQETQYF. CDR3 sequence (DNA): TGTGCCAGCAGCCCCAGACTAGCGGGGAACCAAGAGACCCAGTACTTC.

This clonotype was detected only once. The likely explanation is a read error, given a far larger clone one base away. This CDR3 is CANSRLSYNEQFF. The CDR3 DNA follows: TGTGCCAACAGCCGGTTGAGCTACAATGAGCAGTTCTTC. The V and J genes are TRBV12-3 or TRBV12-4 and TRBJ2-1; D remains unclear. The CDR3 spans 13 residues. V was trimmed by 10 bases and J by 3 bases, leaving 13 bases between them.

This clonotype was counted many times. This chain joins TRBV7-2 and TRBJ2-3; D is perhaps TRBD1 (5 bases). CDR1 SGHTA and CDR2 FQGNSA come from the germline V gene. The CDR3 runs to 14 residues. V lost 0 bases and J lost 10, with 14 bases in between. CDR3 DNA: TGTGCCAGCAGCTTAGCCCCAGGGTTAGTTGCGCAGTATTTT. Translation gives CASSLAPGLVAQYF.

This chain links TRBV5-1 with TRBJ2-1; D may be TRBD1 or TRBD2 (5 bases each). V was shortened by 3 bases and J by 5 bases, with 12 bases between the two germline ends. Germline V gene sequence: CDR1 SGHRS, CDR2 YFSETQ. This CDR3 comprises 14 residues. This CDR3 is CASSYRDGHNEQFF. The CDR3 DNA sequence: TGCGCCAGCAGCTACCGGGACGGGCACAATGAGCAGTTCTTC.

This clonotype has a handful of counts. The V call is TRBV6-6, the J call TRBJ1-5; 7 bases align to TRBD1. Unmatched junction bases numbered 16, after V lost 7 bases and J lost 4 bases. Germline V lookup: CDR1 MNHNY, CDR2 SVGAGI (reference sequence). The length of the CDR3 is 17 residues. Here the CDR3 DNA reads TGTGCCAGCATCCCGAAGGGGGCCGGGATTCGGAATCAGCCCCAGCATTTT. It encodes CASIPKGAGIRNQPQHF.

This clonotype was picked up many times. The CDR3 spells CASSSLAGAVRGQETQYF. In DNA form, the CDR3 reads TGTGCCAGCAGCTCCCTAGCGGGGGCGGTGCGGGGCCAAGAGACCCAGTACTTC. The gene calls are TRBV7-6 and TRBJ2-5, with 10 bases that match TRBD2. The V and J ends lost 4 bases and 1 base, in that order; junction bases with no gene match: 12. This CDR3 has 18 amino acids. CDR1 and CDR2 from the germline V gene are SGHVS and FNYEAQ.

This clonotype was counted only a few times. V is TRBV20-1 and J is TRBJ2-7; D is ambiguous. This CDR3 is 12 amino acids long. The ends were cut back, 0 bases at V and 0 bases at J, with 3 bases in the middle. From germline, CDR1 is DFQATT and CDR2 SNEGSKA (reference sequence). CDR3 protein: CSARDISYEQYF. CDR3 bases: TGCAGTGCTAGAGATATCTCCTACGAGCAGTACTTC.

The chain is built from TRBV15 and TRBJ1-3; maybe TRBD1 (6 bases). The CDR3 sequence is 14 residues long. Germline CDR1 LNHNV, CDR2 YYDKDF (reference sequence). V lost 3 bases to trimming and J lost 7 bases, with 13 bases between them. Written as DNA, the CDR3 is TGTGCCACCAGCAGTGAGGACAGAACGAACACCATATATTTT. Protein product: CATSSEDRTNTIYF.

This chain connects TRBV28 to TRBJ2-3, with TRBD2 as a possible D gene (6 bases). This CDR3 contains 17 residues. Trimming cost V 1 base and J 2 bases, with 16 bases left between them. Germline V lookup: CDR1 MDHEN, CDR2 SYDVKM. The CDR3 loop is CASSLSETSDYTDTQYF. DNA of the CDR3: TGTGCCAGCAGTTTATCTGAGACTAGTGATTACACAGATACGCAGTATTTT.

This clonotype was counted many times. The V call is TRBV7-6, the J call TRBJ1-1, with TRBD1 as a possible D gene (6 bases). This CDR3 has 13 amino acids. V lost 8 bases to trimming and J lost 0 bases, with 10 bases between them. Germline loops: CDR1 SGHVS, CDR2 FNYEAQ. CDR3: CASQGILNTEAFF. CDR3 coding DNA: TGTGCCAGCCAGGGGATCTTGAACACTGAAGCTTTCTTT.

This chain joins TRBV12-3 or TRBV12-4 and TRBJ2-3, with 10 bases lining up with TRBD2. The CDR3 loop spans 14 amino acids. V was pared by 7 bases and J by 4 bases, with 5 bases of the junction left unmatched. The CDR3 loop reads CASTIAGGADTQYF. As DNA, the CDR3 is TGTGCCAGCACCATAGCGGGGGGTGCAGATACGCAGTATTTT.

The J gene is TRBJ2-3, the V gene TRBV20-1; the match to TRBD2 covers 8 bases. This CDR3 region has 19 residues. J lost 0 bases, V lost 0 bases, and 14 bases had no gene match. The germline gives CDR1 DFQATT, CDR2 SNEGSKA (reference sequence). The CDR3 is CSARDPLEAGAASTDTQYF. For the CDR3, the DNA is TGCAGTGCTAGAGATCCCCTCGAAGCGGGGGCCGCAAGCACAGATACGCAGTATTTT.

Concerning this clonotype: The junction differs from germline at one of its ends, possibly a read error. The rearrangement joins TRBV12-3 or TRBV12-4 to TRBJ2-2; D remains unclear. The CDR3 contains 15 residues. CDR3 DNA: TGTGCCAACAGTTTTGTCGGCAGAAACACCGGGGAGCTGTTTTTT. The encoded protein is CANSFVGRNTGELFF.

The table lists this clonotype with a few counts. This chain uses TRBV7-6 with TRBJ1-3; D is perhaps TRBD1 (6 bases). Trimming shortened V by 5 bases and J by 4 bases, and 15 bases separated the two germline ends. This CDR3 is built from 15 residues. Germline CDR1 reads SGHVS; CDR2 reads FNYEAQ. The CDR3, as DNA: TGTGCCAGCAGCGCAGGGGTAGCGTCGGGAAACACCATATATTTT. This encodes CASSAGVASGNTIYF.

This clonotype was observed a few times. The rearrangement joins TRBV20-1 to TRBJ2-1; tentative D call: TRBD2 (6 bases). Trimming pared 0 bases from V and 2 bases from J, leaving 11 bases between. Germline V CDR1 and CDR2: DFQATT, SNEGSKA (reference sequence). This CDR3 has 15 residues. The CDR3 bases are TGCAGTGCTAGAGACCCTAGCGCTACCTACAATGAGCAGTTCTTC. Encoded protein: CSARDPSATYNEQFF.

There are a few counts of this clonotype. CDR3 nucleotides: TGCGCCAGCAGCCAAGGGGTAGGGACAGCCTACGAGCAGTACTTC. Its translation is CASSQGVGTAYEQYF. J is TRBJ2-7 and V is TRBV4-1; the match to TRBD1 covers 7 bases. V dropped 1 base and J dropped 2; count of bases not matched to a gene: 5. This CDR3 has 15 amino acids. The germline CDR1 and CDR2 sequences are MGHRA and YSYEKL.